The text below deals with one T cell receptor (beta chain). These data are taken from a study of blood T cell repertoires in COVID-19. The wider study: COVID-19 samples from acute and convalescent phases originated in the United States, Italy and Spain.

Only in-frame clones appear in the TCRdb table, and some are missing; sequencing was by immunoSEQ multiplex PCR. The sample consists of approximately 210,000 clones, 82% of them appearing once. Deletions cut 5 bases from V and 10 bases from J, with 15 bases between. Germline V gene data show CDR1 as SGHTA and CDR2 as FQGNSA. This CDR3 contains 13 residues. Material for sequencing was peripheral blood. This chain uses TRBV7-2 with TRBJ2-1; the D gene is possibly TRBD2 (5 bases). The receptor was isolated from a woman aged 40 to 50 with acute or convalescent COVID-19. In DNA form, the CDR3 reads TGTGCCAGCAGCACGGGGTCCCGTTTGGAGCAGTTCTTC. It codes for CASSTGSRLEQFF.